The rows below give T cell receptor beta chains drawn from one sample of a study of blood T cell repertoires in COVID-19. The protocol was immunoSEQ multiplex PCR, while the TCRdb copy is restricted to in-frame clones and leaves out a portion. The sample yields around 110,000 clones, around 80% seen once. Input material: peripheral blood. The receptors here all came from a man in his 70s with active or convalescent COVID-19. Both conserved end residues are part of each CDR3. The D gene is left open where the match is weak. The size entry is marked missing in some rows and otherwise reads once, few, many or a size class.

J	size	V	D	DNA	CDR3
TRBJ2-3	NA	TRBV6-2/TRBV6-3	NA	TGTGCCAGCAGTCATCAAGATACGCAGTATTTT	CASSHQDTQYF
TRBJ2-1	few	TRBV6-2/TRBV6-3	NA	TGTGCCAGCAGCCTCTCACGGAGCTCCTACAATGAGCAGTTCTTC	CASSLSRSSYNEQFF
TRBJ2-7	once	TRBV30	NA	TGTGCCTGGAGTGTACTGTCCTCCGAGCAGTACTTC	CAWSVLSSEQYF
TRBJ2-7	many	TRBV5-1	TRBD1	TGCGCCAGCAGCTGGGGACAGGGCTACGAGCAGTACTTC	CASSWGQGYEQYF
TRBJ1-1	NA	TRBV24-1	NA	TGTGCCACCAGCCCGGGGGGATTTGACACTGAAGCTTTCTTT	CATSPGGFDTEAFF
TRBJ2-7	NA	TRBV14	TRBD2	TGTGCCAGCAGCCCTGGACTAGCGGGAGTCGAGCAGTACTTC	CASSPGLAGVEQYF
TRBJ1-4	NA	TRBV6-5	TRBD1	TGTGCCAGCAGGGACAGGGTGGTGAGTGAAAAACTGTTTTTT	CASRDRVVSEKLFF
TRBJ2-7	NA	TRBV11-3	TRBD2	TGTGCCAGCAGCTTAGGCCTTAGCGGGTACGAGCAGTACTTC	CASSLGLSGYEQYF
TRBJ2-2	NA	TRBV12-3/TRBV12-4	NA	TGTGCCAGCAGTTTACAGGTGCCCGGGGAGCTGTTTTTT	CASSLQVPGELFF
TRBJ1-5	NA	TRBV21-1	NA	TGTGCCAGCAGCAAAGTTTATAAACTTTTTTATGGGACAGGCGTTCGCGGCAATCAGCCCCAGCATTTT	CASSKVYKLFYGTGVRGNQPQHF
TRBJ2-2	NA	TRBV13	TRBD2	TGTGCCAGCAGAGTTGCGGGAGCTTTTACCGGGGAGCTGTTTTTT	CASRVAGAFTGELFF
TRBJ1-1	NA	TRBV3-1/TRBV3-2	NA	TGTGCCAGCAGTCATAGGGGGGGCACTGAAGCTTTCTTT	CASSHRGGTEAFF
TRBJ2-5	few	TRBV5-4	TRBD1	TGTGCCAGCAGACGGACAGGAGTTGGCCAAGAGACCCAGTACTTC	CASRRTGVGQETQYF
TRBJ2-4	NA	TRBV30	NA	TGTGCCTGGAGTGGGTCGGGGAACATTCAGTACTTC	CAWSGSGNIQYF
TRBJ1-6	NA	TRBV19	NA	TGTGCCAGTAGTCTGACCCTCCAGCGGAAAAGGAATTCACCCCTCCACTTT	CASSLTLQRKRNSPLHF
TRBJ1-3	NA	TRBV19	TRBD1	TGTGCCAGTACCCCGGGACAGATCCGCTCTGGAAACACCATATATTTT	CASTPGQIRSGNTIYF
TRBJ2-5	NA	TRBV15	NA	TGTGCCACCCGCCGGGCCGACAGACCCCAAGAGACCCAGTACTTC	CATRRADRPQETQYF
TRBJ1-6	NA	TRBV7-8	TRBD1	TGTGCCAGCAGCTCTAGCCAGACAGGGGCCTATAATTCACCCCTCCACTTT	CASSSSQTGAYNSPLHF
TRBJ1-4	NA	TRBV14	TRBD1	TGTGCCAGCAGCCCCGGGACAGCGTACGAAAAACTGTTTTTT	CASSPGTAYEKLFF
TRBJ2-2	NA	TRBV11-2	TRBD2	TGTGCCAGCAGCTTAGACTCTCGGACTAGCAGACTCACCGGGGAGCTGTTTTTT	CASSLDSRTSRLTGELFF
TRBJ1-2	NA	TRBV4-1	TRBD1	TGCGCCAGCAGCCAAGAGACAGGGCCGGGCTATGGCTACACCTTC	CASSQETGPGYGYTF
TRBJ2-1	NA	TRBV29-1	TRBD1	TGCAGCGGCAAAAGGGGGCGCAATGAGCAGTTCTTC	CSGKRGRNEQFF
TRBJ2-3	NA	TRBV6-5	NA	TGTGCCAGCAGTTACGAGGGGGGGGCCACAGATACGCAGTATTTT	CASSYEGGATDTQYF
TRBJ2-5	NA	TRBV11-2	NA	TGTGCCAGCAGCTTAGGAACCATAGGGGCCGAGACCCAGTACTTC	CASSLGTIGAETQYF
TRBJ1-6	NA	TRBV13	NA	TGTGCCAGCAGGCGCGGGGATTCACCCCTCCACTTT	CASRRGDSPLHF
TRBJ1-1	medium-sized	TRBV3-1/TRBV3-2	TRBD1	TGTGCCAGCAGCCATGGACAGGGTGGGACTGAAGCTTTCTTT	CASSHGQGGTEAFF
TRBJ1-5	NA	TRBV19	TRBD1	TGTGCCAGTAGTATAAGGCTCGGGACAGACAATTGGCCCCAGCATTTT	CASSIRLGTDNWPQHF
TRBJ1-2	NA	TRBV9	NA	TGTGCCAGCAGCGTAGAGGTGGGAGGTGGCTACACCTTC	CASSVEVGGGYTF
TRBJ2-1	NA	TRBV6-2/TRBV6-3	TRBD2	TGTGCCAGCAGTTCCGGGACTAGCGGGGCTAATGAGCAGTTCTTC	CASSSGTSGANEQFF
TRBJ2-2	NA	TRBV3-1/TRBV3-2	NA	TGTGCCAGCAGCCAAACAGGGAGCCCCGGGGAGCTGTTTTTT	CASSQTGSPGELFF
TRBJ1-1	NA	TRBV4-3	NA	TGCGCCAGCAGCCAAGCGACAGCCGTGAACACTGAAGCTTTCTTT	CASSQATAVNTEAFF
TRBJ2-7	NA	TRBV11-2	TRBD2	TGTGCCAGCAGCTTGGGACTAGCGGTCCCCCTGGGCGAGCAGTACTTC	CASSLGLAVPLGEQYF
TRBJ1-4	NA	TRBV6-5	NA	TGTGCCAGCAGTAGAGGGACAAAAACTAATGAAAAACTGTTTTTT	CASSRGTKTNEKLFF
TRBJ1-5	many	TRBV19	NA	TGTGCCAGTAGTATGAGGACTCCCGGCGGCAATCAGCCCCAGCATTTT	CASSMRTPGGNQPQHF